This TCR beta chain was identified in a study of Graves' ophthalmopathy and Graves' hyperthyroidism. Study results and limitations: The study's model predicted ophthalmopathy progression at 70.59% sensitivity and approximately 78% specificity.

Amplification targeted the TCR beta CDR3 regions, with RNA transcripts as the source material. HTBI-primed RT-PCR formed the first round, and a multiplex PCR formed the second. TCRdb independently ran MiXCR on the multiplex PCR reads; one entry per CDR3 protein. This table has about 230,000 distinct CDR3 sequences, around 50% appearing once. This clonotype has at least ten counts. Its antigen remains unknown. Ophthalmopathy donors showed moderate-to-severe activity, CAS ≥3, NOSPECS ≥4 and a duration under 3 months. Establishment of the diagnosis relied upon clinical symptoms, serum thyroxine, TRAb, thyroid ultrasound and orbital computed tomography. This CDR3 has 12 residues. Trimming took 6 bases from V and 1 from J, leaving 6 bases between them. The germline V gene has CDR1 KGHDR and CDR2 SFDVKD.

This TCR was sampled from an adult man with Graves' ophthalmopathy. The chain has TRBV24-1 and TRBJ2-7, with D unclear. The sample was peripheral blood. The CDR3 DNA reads TGTGCCACCAGTTCCGGTTCCTACGAGCAGTACTTC. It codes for CATSSGSYEQYF.